The sequence of this T cell receptor (beta chain) was determined in a study of T cells after yellow fever vaccination. 5'RACE template switching added a universal primer site and UMIs to TCR cDNA. MiXCR, run by TCRdb on the 5' RACE reads, gives a single entry per CDR3 protein. This table holds 250,000 to 400,000 distinct CDR3 sequences, roughly 4.3% found once. This clonotype has just a few counts. The starting material was PBMCs, obtained 15 days after the yellow fever booster vaccination. The sequence was collected from a man between 18 and 35 years old who received the YFV17D yellow fever vaccine.

CDR3 in DNA: TGTGCCAGCAGCGAATTTGGAGAAAAACTGTTTTTT. It specifies CASSEFGEKLFF. The chain carries TRBV7-8 and TRBJ1-4; D is unclear. Germline-derived CDR1 and CDR2 are SGHVS and FQNEAQ. The CDR3 is made up of 12 amino acids. V gave up 5 bases and J gave up 8 bases, with 9 bases separating them.